Presented here are 29 T cell receptor beta chains from one specimen sequenced in a study of tumor-infiltrating lymphocytes in localized non-small cell lung cancer. Assay used: immunoSEQ multiplex PCR; TCRdb lists only in-frame clones, some missing. The sample shows about 6,000 clones, over 65% of them seen only once. Sequencing input: lung tumor tissue. Every receptor here comes from a human donor with non-small cell lung cancer.

The V call is TRBV6-6, the J call TRBJ1-4; D call uncertain. The germline V and J ends were trimmed by 2 bases and 8 bases, with 12 bases remaining between them. The CDR3 runs to 14 residues. In germline, CDR1 is MNHNY, CDR2 SVGAGI (reference sequence). CDR3 residues: CASSYGRVGEKLFF. DNA for the CDR3: TGTGCCAGCAGTTACGGCCGGGTCGGAGAAAAACTGTTTTTT.

The rearrangement joins TRBV19 to TRBJ1-1; TRBD1 agrees at 7 bases. J lost 1 base, V lost 8 bases, and 4 bases had no gene match. Germline V gene sequence: CDR1 LNHDA, CDR2 SQIVND (reference sequence). This CDR3 is 13 amino acids long. The DNA for the CDR3 is TGTGCCAGTGCCGGGACAGCGAACACTGAAGCTTTCTTT. Translating it yields CASAGTANTEAFF.

CDR3 nucleotides: TGCGCCAGCAGTGAGGGGACAGGGACTGAAAAACTGTTTTTT. Encoded protein: CASSEGTGTEKLFF. The chain is built from TRBV10-2 and TRBJ1-4; 9 positions match TRBD1. After removal of 2 bases from V and 7 bases from J, the junction contained 2 bases not matched to a gene. This CDR3 is built from 14 residues. The V gene's germline CDR1 is WSHSY and CDR2 SAAADI.

V gene TRBV30 combines with J gene TRBJ2-3; D may be TRBD1 (5 bases). V gave up 2 bases and J gave up 1 base, with 19 bases separating them. The CDR3 extends over 17 amino acids. Germline CDR1 is GTSNPN and CDR2 is SVGIG (reference sequence). The CDR3 nucleotides read TGTGCCTGGAGTCTCTCCCAGCCAGGGTCGGGCACAGATACGCAGTATTTT. It translates to CAWSLSQPGSGTDTQYF.

V is TRBV6-6 and J is TRBJ2-3, with TRBD2 as a possible D gene (6 bases). This CDR3 spans 12 amino acids. The germline gives CDR1 MNHNY, CDR2 SVGAGI (reference sequence). V was trimmed by 5 bases and J by 5 bases, leaving 8 bases between them. The chain's CDR3 is CASSLALDTQYF. The DNA for the CDR3 is TGTGCCAGCAGTCTAGCGTTAGATACGCAGTATTTT.

V gene TRBV30 combines with J gene TRBJ2-4, with 8 bases aligning to TRBD1. This CDR3 is built from 14 residues. Germline-derived CDR1 and CDR2 are GTSNPN and SVGIG (reference sequence). V shed 8 bases and J 2 bases; nucleotides not matched to a gene: 8. In nucleotides, the CDR3 is TGTGCCACCCAGGGGGCGAATACCAAAAACATTCAGTACTTC. Its translation: CATQGANTKNIQYF.

This clone has only a few counts. This chain links TRBV6-1 with TRBJ2-2; the D gene is possibly TRBD2 (6 bases). Germline V gene lookup returns CDR1 MNHNS and CDR2 SASEGT. This CDR3 comprises 13 residues. V lost 2 bases and J 7 bases, leaving 8 bases between the germline ends. The CDR3 sequence: CASSELAIGELFF. The CDR3 coding sequence is TGTGCCAGCAGTGAACTAGCGATCGGGGAGCTGTTTTTT.

The J gene is TRBJ2-4, the V gene TRBV7-9; D not resolved. Germline V gene sequence: CDR1 SEHNR, CDR2 FQNEAQ (reference sequence). The CDR3 totals 12 residues. The germline V and J ends were trimmed by 4 bases and 6 bases, with 7 bases remaining between them. The CDR3 DNA is TGTGCCAGCAGCTCGGACGGAAACATTCAGTACTTC. Its translation is CASSSDGNIQYF.

CDR3 coding DNA: TGCGCCAGCAGCTTGGTTGGCGGGAGGATTAACAATGAGCAGTTCTTC. Protein product: CASSLVGGRINNEQFF. The chain carries TRBV5-1 and TRBJ2-1; TRBD2 matches at 8 bases. This CDR3 has 16 amino acids. V shed 0 bases, J shed 5 bases, and the junction held 7 bases outside the gene matches. CDR1 SGHRS and CDR2 YFSETQ come from the germline V gene.

The gene calls are TRBV6-5 and TRBJ2-7; maybe TRBD2 (6 bases). The CDR3 loop spans 15 amino acids. Trimming cost V 2 bases and J 3 bases, with 14 bases left between them. CDR1 MNHEY and CDR2 SVGAGI come from the germline V gene. The CDR3 nucleotides read TGTGCCAGCAGTTACGGGGGGATTGACAGCTACGAGCAGTACTTC. As protein: CASSYGGIDSYEQYF.

The V call is TRBV4-3, the J call TRBJ1-2; D possibly corresponds to TRBD1 (6 bases). Trimming shortened V by 3 bases and J by 2 bases, and 19 bases separated the two germline ends. This CDR3 is built from 17 residues. CDR1 and CDR2 from the germline V gene are LGHNA and YSLEER. The CDR3, as DNA: TGCGCCAGCAGCCACGCCGGGACAACCAATCTCAACTATGGCTACACCTTC. Protein sequence: CASSHAGTTNLNYGYTF.

V gene TRBV27 combines with J gene TRBJ1-5, with D perhaps matching TRBD1 (5 bases). Trimming removed 6 bases from V and 5 bases from J, with 17 bases in between. Germline CDR1 is MNHEY and CDR2 is SMNVEV (reference sequence). CDR3 length equals 15 residues. The CDR3 spells CASRARGRWDQPQHF. The CDR3 coding sequence is TGTGCCAGCAGAGCCCGGGGCCGGTGGGATCAGCCCCAGCATTTT.

J is TRBJ2-1 and V is TRBV7-3, with a tentative D call TRBD1 (5 bases). The V and J ends lost 5 bases and 0 bases respectively, with 11 bases between them. Germline V lookup: CDR1 SGHTA, CDR2 FQGTGA. The CDR3 loop spans 15 amino acids. This CDR3 reads CASSKTVSSYNEQFF. The CDR3 DNA is TGTGCCAGCAGCAAGACAGTGAGCTCCTACAATGAGCAGTTCTTC.

The J gene is TRBJ2-3, the V gene TRBV5-1; 7 nucleotides align to TRBD2. With 0 bases clipped from V and 4 bases from J, the junction kept 5 bases outside the gene matches. CDR3 length equals 15 residues. Germline loops: CDR1 SGHRS, CDR2 YFSETQ. The CDR3 coding sequence is TGCGCCAGCAGCTTGGGGGCGGGGGTACCAGATACGCAGTATTTT. It is translated as CASSLGAGVPDTQYF.

This clone came up a few times. The V call is TRBV5-1, the J call TRBJ2-3; TRBD2 matches 11 bases. The germline gives CDR1 SGHRS, CDR2 YFSETQ. The ends lost 4 bases at V and 1 base at J; junction bases unmatched: 5. The CDR3 totals 16 residues. The CDR3: CASSHQTSGGTDTQYF. As DNA, the CDR3 is TGCGCCAGCAGCCACCAGACTAGCGGGGGCACAGATACGCAGTATTTT.

This sequence joins TRBV19 and TRBJ2-5; the D gene could be TRBD1 or TRBD2 (5 bases each). This CDR3 is built from 17 residues. Germline V gene sequence: CDR1 LNHDA, CDR2 SQIVND (reference sequence). The V gene lost 5 bases and the J gene lost 4 bases, with 23 bases spanning the gap. The CDR3 reads CASSSRDANQLRETQYF. CDR3 in DNA: TGTGCCAGTAGTTCCCGGGACGCTAACCAGTTAAGAGAGACCCAGTACTTC.

This chain connects TRBV4-3 to TRBJ2-3; TRBD1 is a possible D gene (5 bases). Germline loops: CDR1 LGHNA, CDR2 YSLEER. V lost 0 bases and J 1 base, leaving 8 bases between the germline ends. This CDR3 is built from 15 residues. CDR3 loop: CASSQDGQRTDTQYF. As DNA, the CDR3 is TGCGCCAGCAGCCAAGATGGACAACGCACAGATACGCAGTATTTT.

The chain joins TRBV19 to TRBJ2-5; 8 positions agree with TRBD2. This CDR3 comprises 15 residues. Germline-derived CDR1 and CDR2 are LNHDA and SQIVND (reference sequence). V dropped 5 bases and J dropped 3; count of bases not matched to a gene: 8. CDR3 bases: TGTGCCAGTAGTTTTGATAGCGGGGCGAAAGAGACCCAGTACTTC. This sequence encodes CASSFDSGAKETQYF. Filled out from reference TRBV19 and TRBJ2-5, the complete variable domain reads DGGITQSPKYLFRKEGQNVTLSCEQNLNHDAMYWYRQDPGQGLRLIYYSQIVNDFQKGDIAEGYSVSREKKESFPLTVTSAQKNPTAFYLCASSFDSGAKETQYFGPGTRLLVL.

The chain links TRBV6-6 to TRBJ2-3, with TRBD2 matching 8 bases. The V gene end was trimmed by 0 bases and the J gene end by 3 bases; junction bases not matched to a gene: 5. CDR1 MNHNY and CDR2 SVGAGI come from the germline V gene (reference sequence). There are 16 residues in the CDR3. The CDR3 nucleotides read TGTGCCAGCAGTTACTCGGTGATAGCGGGGACAGATACGCAGTATTTT. This gives the protein CASSYSVIAGTDTQYF.

This clone was seen a single time. The gene calls are TRBV6-6 and TRBJ2-7; 13 nucleotides agree with TRBD2. The junction had 9 bases not matched to a gene; V was cut back by 5 bases and J by 5 bases. From germline, CDR1 is MNHNY and CDR2 SVGAGI (reference sequence). This CDR3 contains 16 residues. CDR3 sequence reads: CASSLTGTSGTNEQYF. CDR3 coding DNA: TGTGCCAGCAGTCTAACCGGGACTAGCGGGACCAACGAGCAGTACTTC.

The CDR3 protein is CASRDGTSYEQYF. Here the CDR3 DNA reads TGTGCCAGCAGGGACGGAACAAGCTACGAGCAGTACTTC. The V and J genes are TRBV11-3 and TRBJ2-7; no firm D call. The CDR3 is 13 residues long. Germline V gene sequence: CDR1 SGHNT, CDR2 YENEEA. V gave up 6 bases and J gave up 3 bases, with 12 bases separating them.

This clone was picked up one time. The rearrangement uses TRBV11-3 and TRBJ2-7, with TRBD1 matching over 10 bases. Germline assignment: CDR1 SGHNT and CDR2 YENEEA. The CDR3 is made up of 13 amino acids. The V gene end was trimmed by 5 bases and the J gene end by 6 bases; junction bases not matched to a gene: 4. The CDR3 loop reads CASSRGDRGEQYF. The CDR3, as DNA: TGTGCCAGCAGCCGAGGGGACAGGGGCGAGCAGTACTTC.

This chain connects TRBV6-6 to TRBJ2-2; 9 nucleotides agree with TRBD1. This CDR3 contains 16 residues. The V and J ends lost 0 bases and 3 bases, in that order; junction bases with no gene match: 2. Germline CDR1 reads MNHNY; CDR2 reads SVGAGI (reference sequence). The CDR3 DNA sequence: TGTGCCAGCAGTTACTCGACAGGGGGGTACACCGGGGAGCTGTTTTTT. It specifies CASSYSTGGYTGELFF.

The chain couples TRBV7-2 to TRBJ1-6; D is unresolved. Germline CDR1 reads SGHTA; CDR2 reads FQGNSA. The CDR3 runs to 13 residues. Trimming took 1 base from V and 9 from J, leaving 7 bases between them. CDR3 region: CASSLGGGSPLHF. The CDR3 region has the DNA TGTGCCAGCAGCTTAGGGGGTGGTTCACCCCTCCACTTT. The full variable domain, in which reference TRBV7-2 and TRBJ1-6 provide the parts outside the CDR3, is GAGVSQSPSNKVTEKGKDVELRCDPISGHTALYWYRQSLGQGLEFLIYFQGNSAPDKSGLPSDRFSAERTGGSVSTLTIQRTQQEDSAVYLCASSLGGGSPLHFGNGTRLTVT.

The rearrangement links TRBV4-3 to TRBJ2-5, with no clear D. CDR3 length equals 15 residues. Between the trimmed V and J ends, which lost 1 base and 2 bases, there was a span of 11 bases. Germline lookup yields CDR1 LGHNA and CDR2 YSLEER. The CDR3 protein is CASSQALHKQETQYF. CDR3 coding DNA: TGCGCCAGCAGCCAAGCGTTGCACAAGCAAGAGACCCAGTACTTC.

This clone was recorded a few times. The rearrangement links TRBV6-1 to TRBJ1-6; D unresolved. The CDR3 is 15 residues long. Trimming shortened V by 4 bases and J by 9 bases, and 16 bases separated the two germline ends. Germline loops: CDR1 MNHNS, CDR2 SASEGT. CDR3 nucleotides: TGTGCCAGCAGTGGTTCTATGGGGAGGAGTTCACCCCTCCACTTT. This translates into CASSGSMGRSSPLHF.

The rearrangement uses TRBV10-3 and TRBJ2-2; D is undetermined. Germline CDR1 ENHRY, CDR2 SYGVKD. Between the trimmed V and J ends, which lost 0 bases and 5 bases, there was a span of 13 bases. The CDR3 consists of 16 residues. The CDR3 sequence: CAISESKGSRTGELFF. CDR3 DNA sequence: TGTGCCATCAGTGAGTCTAAAGGATCGAGAACCGGGGAGCTGTTTTTT.

This clone came up a few times. This chain joins TRBV10-1 and TRBJ2-3, with a weak D call TRBD2 (6 bases). Germline loops: CDR1 WNHNN, CDR2 SYGVQD (reference sequence). This CDR3 contains 15 residues. Trimming took 3 bases from V and 2 from J, leaving 12 bases between them. Here the CDR3 DNA reads TGCGCCAGCAGTGACCGGGGGTGGGCCACAGATACGCAGTATTTT. This codes for CASSDRGWATDTQYF.

This sequence joins TRBV11-2 and TRBJ2-2, with D tentatively TRBD2 (6 bases). Trimming stripped 1 base from V and 0 bases from J, with 9 bases between. The germline gives CDR1 SGHAT, CDR2 FQNNGV. This CDR3 is 16 amino acids long. The DNA of the CDR3 is TGTGCCAGCAGCTTAGTGGCGGGGACGAACACCGGGGAGCTGTTTTTT. It specifies CASSLVAGTNTGELFF.